Sequencing of this T cell receptor (beta chain) was carried out in a study of tumor-infiltrating lymphocytes in primary liver carcinoma. As regards this clonotype: Its matching antigen is unknown. The junction departs from germline at one end; a sequencing error may be responsible.

The CDR3 runs to 15 residues. Per germline, CDR1 SGHAT and CDR2 FQNNGV. Both RNA and DNA were isolated together from about 19-30 mg of bulk tissue that had not been sorted. The patients carried chronic HBV infection and had received no treatment. Five separate regions of each tumor underwent sampling. Each of the tumor samples contained in excess of 85% viable tumor cells. Priming with a constant-region primer yielded TCR beta cDNA from about 500 ng total RNA. Nested multiplex PCR, run for three rounds with slightly modified ARM-PCR, yielded TCR beta libraries. For around 9 cycles apiece, the opening two PCR rounds ran with TRBV1-TRBV30 forward primers and a C-beta reverse primer. A single record per CDR3 protein comes from TCRdb applying MiXCR to the multiplex PCR reads. The sample lists under 110,000 distinct CDR3 sequences, about 70% occurring once. Study-wide points: Tumor-adjacent and tumor-blood pairs overlapped less than tumor region pairs did.

The chain recombines TRBV11-2 with TRBJ2-1; no firm D call. Sample: liver tumor tissue from sampling region 2. Subset denoted: tumor region T2, inferior pole. The source is a woman aged 55-75 years with primary liver carcinoma and hepatitis B virus infection. The CDR3 nucleotides read TGTCCCAGCAGTGTCGTGACGGTGGACTACAATGAGCAGTTCTTC. This gives the protein CPSSVVTVDYNEQFF.